This T cell receptor beta chain was obtained from a study of blood T cell repertoires in COVID-19. Study-wide context: Collection of acute and convalescent COVID-19 samples took place in the United States, Italy and Spain.

Under the authors' procedure: How many nucleated cells were present was estimated from reference gene primer amplification. The method was immunoSEQ multiplex PCR; TCRdb's version includes in-frame clones alone and lacks a portion of them. That table is the source of V, J and clone size, and D and trimming were worked out from the DNA. In the table there are 150,000 to 200,000 clones, 87% of which are singletons. The CDR3 length is 16 residues. Trimming took off 0 bases at V and 1 base at J, with 10 bases between the two ends. Per the germline V gene, CDR1 is MNHEY and CDR2 is SMNVEV (reference sequence).

The chain couples TRBV27 to TRBJ1-5; maybe TRBD1 (6 bases). This TCR was recovered from a woman between 55 and 75 years old who had recovered from COVID-19. Sequencing was performed on peripheral blood. The CDR3 loop is CASSLSGQVSNQPQHF. The CDR3 region has the DNA TGTGCCAGCAGTTTATCGGGACAAGTAAGCAATCAGCCCCAGCATTTT.